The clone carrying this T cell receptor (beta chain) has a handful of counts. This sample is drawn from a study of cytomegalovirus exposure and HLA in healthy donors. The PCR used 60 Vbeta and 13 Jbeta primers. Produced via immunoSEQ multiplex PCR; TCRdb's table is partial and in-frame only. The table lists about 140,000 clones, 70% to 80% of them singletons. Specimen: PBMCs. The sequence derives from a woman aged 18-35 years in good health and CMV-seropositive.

The CDR3 DNA sequence: TGTGCCAGCAGCTCCGACAGGGGAGCTATGAACACTGAAGCTTTCTTT. Translation: CASSSDRGAMNTEAFF. The V and J genes are TRBV5-6 and TRBJ1-1; TRBD1 aligns across 8 bases. Germline V gives CDR1 SGHDT, CDR2 YYEEEE. The ends lost 3 bases at V and 0 bases at J; junction bases unmatched: 7. CDR3 length: 16 residues.